Detailed here is one T cell receptor (beta chain). In its sample, this clonotype was seen many times. The antigen it recognizes is unknown. No base-level quality is on record; no much larger clone is a single base apart. The time point tag for this specimen amounts to: sample taken at primary tumor resection. Without any cell sorting, TCR sequencing was performed on whole RNA extracted either from tumor and nontumor lung tissue or from cryopreserved PBMC samples. Samples were obtained from approximately 72 patients with early-stage, untreated non-small cell lung cancer from the lung TRACERx cohort. A patient was chosen for TCR sequencing only when enough RNA was available from at least two tumor regions. Including cysteine and phenylalanine, the CDR3 has 16 amino acids. Only CDR3 DNA remains: 48 bases, in frame from the first base. V loses 3 bases, J loses 7 bases, and the germline ends lie 22 bases apart. CDR1 MGHDK and CDR2 SYGVNS are derived from the germline V gene.

The data stem from a study of spatial heterogeneity in lung cancer (dated by TCRdb to the late 2010s). Turning to the overall study: Beta-chain transcripts were consistently detected in greater numbers than alpha-chain transcripts, which likely reflects a higher abundance of beta-chain transcripts. In the raw uncorrected reads, each unique combination of TCR and UMI appeared more than ten times on average. The study quantitatively compared TCR alpha and beta repertoires across multiple tumor regions, matched nontumor lung and blood in non-small cell lung cancer. Nonsynonymous mutation counts, determined by whole-exome sequencing of tumor tissue, were related to TCR repertoire features. Both alpha and beta chains were TCR-sequenced in approximately 220 tumor regions, under 70 matched nontumor lung samples and roughly 50 PBMC samples obtained at surgery. Broader findings and caveats from the paper: Ubiquitous expanded tumor TCRs were found in blood more often at tumor resection than at routine follow-up. Confirming at a functional level the hypothesis that regional TCRs recognize regional mutations was considered to require additional single-cell paired TCR alpha and beta sequencing.

To prepare the library, 5' RACE was applied. TCRdb records NextSeq 500 as the sequencer. The TCR library protocol attached a unique molecular identifier to each TCR cDNA molecule to allow correction of PCR and sequencing errors. Under the source paper's analysis protocol: Decombinator tools were used for TCR identification, UMI-based error correction and CDR3 extraction. TCRs above a frequency of 2 per 1,000, corresponding to the top 1% of the tumor frequency distribution, were defined as expanded. Renyi diversity was calculated using the R vegan package after each repertoire was subsampled 100 times to 5,000 TCRs. CDR3 similarity networks were constructed using string-kernel similarity of amino acid triplets, with links drawn between CDR3s whose pairwise similarity was above 0.82. Using fastp at Q25 and MiXCR, TCRdb reprocessed the public reads and kept productive beta chains. When rows share a CDR3 protein, they turn into one entry using the most common DNA and genes. It is TCRdb's table, rather than the study itself, that gives the V and J calls and clone size. The table for this sample lists around 19,000 distinct CDR3 sequences; about a fifth of them were counted only once. In total, the top ten clones hold 15% to 20% of the sample.

This receptor chain uses TRBV25-1 and TRBJ2-7, and possibly TRBD2, on 6 matching bases. The sequencing used PBMCs, collected at surgery. This TCR was recovered from a female donor with early-stage non-small cell lung cancer. The CDR3 has the sequence CASSDQFSGTRGEQYF. Read as DNA, the sequence is TGTGCCAGCAGTGATCAATTTTCAGGTACTCGGGGGGAGCAGTACTTC.